This is a list of T cell receptor beta chains from one sample in a study of T-cell reconstitution after alpha-beta-depleted transplantation in children. TCRdb ran MiXCR on the PCR reads and lists one entry per CDR3 protein. The data show some 500,000 distinct CDR3 sequences, around 16% seen once. Specimen: PBMCs from the stem cell graft donor, collected from the stem cell graft. The receptor set was obtained from a human donor who donated a stem cell graft to a child with acute lymphoblastic leukemia. The CDR3 runs from the conserved cysteine through the conserved F or W. A D gene is named only where the DNA matches it firmly. Clone size is shown for a subset of rows, as once, few, many or a class of expanded clone.

d_call | clone_size | j_call | v_call | cdr3_aa | cdr3_nt
NA | NA | TRBJ2-1 | TRBV12-3/TRBV12-4 | CASSFTGLDNEQFF | TGTGCCAGCAGTTTCACGGGACTCGACAATGAGCAGTTCTTC
TRBD2 | few | TRBJ2-7 | TRBV20-1 | CSAYGLAGVFYEQYF | TGCAGTGCCTATGGACTAGCGGGAGTATTTTACGAGCAGTACTTC
NA | few | TRBJ2-7 | TRBV20-1 | CSAISAADYEQYF | TGCAGTGCTATTTCAGCGGCAGACTACGAGCAGTACTTC
TRBD2 | few | TRBJ2-7 | TRBV20-1 | CSARDFLAGSGEQYF | TGCAGTGCTAGAGATTTTCTAGCGGGGTCCGGCGAGCAGTACTTC
TRBD2 | few | TRBJ2-3 | TRBV10-3 | CAISMVAGGPSDTQYF | TGTGCCATCAGTATGGTGGCGGGAGGGCCCTCAGATACGCAGTATTTT
TRBD2 | NA | TRBJ2-5 | TRBV29-1 | CSVDGRVGETQYF | TGCAGCGTTGATGGGAGGGTGGGGGAGACCCAGTACTTC
NA | once | TRBJ2-7 | TRBV30 | CAWSVYGFPYEQYF | TGTGCCTGGAGTGTCTATGGATTTCCTTACGAGCAGTACTTC
NA | few | TRBJ2-7 | TRBV20-1 | CSARVESSYEQYF | TGCAGTGCTAGAGTCGAGAGCTCCTACGAGCAGTACTTC
NA | few | TRBJ2-1 | TRBV6-2/TRBV6-3 | CASSPGLGSYNEQFF | TGTGCCAGCAGCCCCGGCCTAGGCTCCTACAATGAGCAGTTCTTC
TRBD2 | NA | TRBJ2-3 | TRBV29-1 | CSVEEAGDTQYF | TGCAGCGTTGAAGAAGCGGGGGATACGCAGTATTTT
NA | NA | TRBJ1-3 | TRBV11-2 | CASTRSSSGNTIYF | TGTGCCAGCACCCGGTCGAGCTCTGGAAACACCATATATTTT
NA | few | TRBJ1-5 | TRBV7-8 | CASSEIYAGGVNQPQHF | TGTGCCAGCAGCGAAATCTATGCGGGGGGAGTCAATCAGCCCCAGCATTTT
TRBD1 | NA | TRBJ1-1 | TRBV27 | CASRPGQDGEAFF | TGTGCCAGCAGACCCGGACAGGACGGTGAAGCTTTCTTT
TRBD2 | few | TRBJ2-4 | TRBV5-1 | CASSPTSFDKNIQYF | TGCGCCAGCAGCCCGACTAGCTTCGACAAAAACATTCAGTACTTC
TRBD2 | few | TRBJ2-1 | TRBV6-4 | CASSELAGESNEQFF | TGTGCCAGCAGTGAACTAGCGGGAGAGTCTAATGAGCAGTTCTTC
NA | NA | TRBJ1-4 | TRBV18 | CASSPYPSRANEKLFF | TGTGCCAGCTCCCCTTACCCCAGTCGCGCTAATGAAAAACTGTTTTTT
NA | NA | TRBJ2-7 | TRBV5-8 | CATTTGSSYEQYF | TGTGCCACCACGACCGGGAGCTCCTACGAGCAGTACTTC
NA | few | TRBJ1-6 | TRBV27 | CASSLSSIGVPYSPLHF | TGTGCCAGCAGTTTGAGTTCCATCGGGGTTCCATATTCACCCCTCCACTTT
NA | NA | TRBJ2-7 | TRBV7-9 | CASSDPGQAYEQYF | TGTGCCAGCAGCGACCCGGGACAAGCCTACGAGCAGTACTTC
NA | few | TRBJ1-2 | TRBV12-3/TRBV12-4 | CASSLAVNYGYTF | TGTGCCAGCAGTTTGGCAGTTAACTATGGCTACACCTTC
NA | NA | TRBJ1-2 | TRBV5-6 | CASRSGAGFGYTF | TGTGCCAGCAGATCCGGTGCGGGGTTCGGCTACACCTTC
NA | NA | TRBJ2-7 | TRBV9 | CASSVEDTGGYEQYF | TGTGCCAGCAGCGTCGAGGACACCGGAGGGTACGAGCAGTACTTC
NA | NA | TRBJ2-2 | TRBV11-1 | CASSSRRKGPDTGELFF | TGTGCCAGCAGCTCTAGGCGAAAAGGTCCGGACACCGGGGAGCTGTTTTTT
TRBD1 | few | TRBJ1-2 | TRBV9 | CASSGDRASLHGYTF | TGTGCCAGCAGCGGGGACAGGGCCTCCCTCCATGGCTACACCTTC
TRBD2 | few | TRBJ2-7 | TRBV7-6 | CASSSALAGAHEQYF | TGTGCCAGCAGCTCCGCGCTAGCGGGAGCCCACGAGCAGTACTTC
TRBD2 | NA | TRBJ2-3 | TRBV6-5 | CASSYVSGGPTDTQYF | TGTGCCAGCAGTTACGTTTCGGGAGGGCCTACCGATACGCAGTATTTT
NA | NA | TRBJ2-4 | TRBV19 | CASLEGTKNIQYF | TGTGCCAGTCTCGAGGGTACCAAAAACATTCAGTACTTC
NA | few | TRBJ1-1 | TRBV6-6 | CASVTDTEAFF | TGTGCCAGCGTGACGGACACTGAAGCTTTCTTT
NA | NA | TRBJ1-5 | TRBV20-1 | CSASPKDWYHNQPQHF | TGCAGTGCTAGTCCTAAGGACTGGTACCACAATCAGCCCCAGCATTTT
TRBD1 | few | TRBJ1-5 | TRBV6-1 | CASSEAQGNVQGGNQPQHF | TGTGCCAGCAGTGAAGCTCAGGGAAATGTGCAGGGGGGCAATCAGCCCCAGCATTTT
NA | few | TRBJ1-2 | TRBV7-9 | CAIQGLYGYTF | TGTGCCATACAGGGTCTCTATGGCTACACCTTC
NA | few | TRBJ1-2 | TRBV12-3/TRBV12-4 | CASSSNGAYGYTF | TGTGCCAGCAGCTCCAACGGGGCCTATGGCTACACCTTC
TRBD2 | few | TRBJ2-5 | TRBV12-3/TRBV12-4 | CASSSWGSGAQETQYF | TGTGCCAGCAGCTCCTGGGGTAGCGGGGCCCAAGAGACCCAGTACTTC
TRBD1 | NA | TRBJ2-1 | TRBV18 | CASSSGQPLKDNEQFF | TGTGCCAGCTCATCGGGACAGCCGTTGAAAGACAATGAGCAGTTCTTC
TRBD2 | NA | TRBJ2-1 | TRBV11-2 | CASSLEGGIYNEQFF | TGTGCCAGCAGCTTAGAGGGAGGGATCTACAATGAGCAGTTCTTC
TRBD1 | NA | TRBJ1-2 | TRBV5-6 | CASSFGGQGDNYGYTF | TGTGCCAGCAGCTTCGGTGGACAGGGTGATAACTATGGCTACACCTTC
NA | NA | TRBJ1-1 | TRBV7-3 | CASGREGFTEAFF | TGTGCCAGCGGGCGGGAGGGTTTTACTGAAGCTTTCTTT
TRBD1 | NA | TRBJ2-5 | TRBV13 | CASSSGQGGETQYF | TGTGCCAGCAGCTCGGGACAGGGGGGAGAGACCCAGTACTTC
TRBD1 | NA | TRBJ2-7 | TRBV12-3/TRBV12-4 | CASSPIGTGAYEQYF | TGTGCCAGCAGTCCAATCGGGACAGGGGCCTACGAGCAGTACTTC
TRBD2 | NA | TRBJ2-7 | TRBV3-1 | CASSQDVRTSGRAGYEQYF | TGTGCCAGCAGCCAAGATGTGAGGACTAGCGGGAGGGCCGGATACGAGCAGTACTTC
NA | few | TRBJ1-6 | TRBV13 | CASTRTNSPLHF | TGTGCCAGCACCCGAACGAATTCACCCCTCCACTTT
NA | NA | TRBJ1-1 | TRBV29-1 | CSVDAANTEAFF | TGCAGCGTTGATGCAGCGAACACTGAAGCTTTCTTT
TRBD1 | few | TRBJ2-7 | TRBV12-3/TRBV12-4 | CASSFTGGSNEQYF | TGTGCCAGCAGTTTCACAGGGGGCTCTAACGAGCAGTACTTC
TRBD1 | NA | TRBJ2-1 | TRBV12-3/TRBV12-4 | CASSLGDSYGYSEQFF | TGTGCCAGCAGTTTGGGGGACAGTTACGGATATAGTGAGCAGTTCTTC
NA | few | TRBJ1-1 | TRBV3-1 | CASSSRGITEAFF | TGTGCCAGCAGCTCCAGGGGAATCACTGAAGCTTTCTTT
NA | NA | TRBJ2-7 | TRBV5-1 | CASSLNLGYEQYF | TGCGCCAGCAGCTTGAATCTTGGGTACGAGCAGTACTTC
NA | NA | TRBJ1-2 | TRBV9 | CASSVSRYYGYTF | TGTGCCAGCAGCGTCTCCCGATACTATGGCTACACCTTC